This note documents a single T cell receptor (beta chain) sequence. This clonotype was counted at least ten times. The antigen this receptor binds is unknown. No base-level quality is on record; no much larger clone is a single base apart. These reads were obtained on an Illumina HiSeq 1500. In-frame beta chains were kept once TCRdb had trimmed the public reads at Q25 with fastp and called clones with MiXCR. One record per CDR3 amino acid sequence lists the most common genes and DNA. This sample has around 450,000 distinct CDR3 sequences in its table, and over 9% of those were observed once. 10% of the sample is in the top ten clones. Its CDR3 holds 14 amino acids, cysteine through phenylalanine. Only the CDR3 DNA stays, 42 bases, in frame from base 1. For CDR1 and CDR2, the germline V gene lists ENHRY and SYGVKD. Compared with germline, V lacks 9 bases and J lacks 3 bases; bases without a gene match: 4.

The entry originates in a study of T cell repertoires in cytomegalovirus infection (dated by TCRdb to the late 2010s). For the study in its entirety: Because public TCR beta signatures pointed to carriage of CMV infection together with the matching HLA type, the HLA type of each donor mattered for the analysis.

General study outcomes and caveats: Carriers of CMV infection plus the relevant HLA type were discriminated by the cumulative frequency of public TCR beta family members in the study cohort and in an independent roughly 370-donor cohort. The ex vivo response was dominated by HLA-C-restricted CMV-specific TCR beta clonotypes, and the single most frequent clonotype in two of eight donors was supplied by these HLA-C-restricted clonotypes.

The sequenced material came from PBMCs. The rearranged chain carries TRBV10-3 and TRBJ2-1; 11 bases in the junction line up with TRBD2. This clonotype originated in a human donor in good health (CMV status not recorded). Some clones in this sample may be carry-over from other donors' samples. The nucleotide sequence is given as TGTGCCATGCGCACTAGCGGGGGCTACAATGAGCAGTTCTTC. Translation gives CAMRTSGGYNEQFF.